Sequencing of this T cell receptor (beta chain) was carried out in a study of blood T cell repertoires in COVID-19. Authors' data handling: Nucleated cell number was recorded as an estimate derived from reference gene primer amplification. Clones were sequenced by immunoSEQ multiplex PCR, and TCRdb holds only the in-frame ones, with some missing. V and J calls plus clone size are reproduced from that table; the DNA served to infer D and trimming. Among approximately 150,000 clones listed, around 82% were seen once. The V end was cut by 7 bases, the J end by 0 bases, with 16 bases between. Per germline, CDR1 SQVTM and CDR2 ANQGSEA. The CDR3 is made up of 15 amino acids.

This chain links TRBV29-1 with TRBJ1-3; perhaps TRBD1 as D (6 bases). This receptor was taken from a man aged 60 to 75 with active or convalescent COVID-19. The sample taken for sequencing was peripheral blood. In DNA form, the CDR3 reads TGCAGCGCCTCAGGGGCCCCGGGCTCTGGAAACACCATATATTTT. Translation gives CSASGAPGSGNTIYF.